These 29 T cell receptor beta chains were all obtained from the same sample, sequenced in a study of blood T cell repertoires in COVID-19. Using immunoSEQ multiplex PCR, the repertoire was profiled, and TCRdb retains in-frame clones only, with some absent. This sample carries approximately 98,000 clones, less than 85% of them seen once, and the ten largest clones take around 1.7%. The source material was peripheral blood. All receptors come from a woman in her thirties or forties with acute or convalescent COVID-19.

This chain connects TRBV5-1 to TRBJ2-5; 9 bases line up with TRBD2. This CDR3 has 16 amino acids. The germline CDR1 and CDR2 sequences are SGHRS and YFSETQ. Germline trimming cut 1 base from V and 1 base from J; bases unmatched to any gene: 5. The CDR3 DNA follows: TGCGCCAGCAGCTTGTTCTTTAGCGGGGGCCAAGAGACCCAGTACTTC. Its protein is CASSLFFSGGQETQYF. The whole variable domain, filled in from reference TRBV5-1 and TRBJ2-5, reads KAGVTQTPRYLIKTRGQQVTLSCSPISGHRSVSWYQQTPGQGLQFLFEYFSETQRNKGNFPGRFSGRQFSNSRSEMNVSTLELGDSALYLCASSLFFSGGQETQYFGPGTRLLVL.

The chain carries TRBV5-4 and TRBJ2-7, with TRBD2 matching 7 bases. Per germline, CDR1 SGHNT and CDR2 YYREEE (reference sequence). The ends lost 6 bases at V and 0 bases at J; junction bases unmatched: 3. This CDR3 spans 13 amino acids. CDR3 in amino acids: CASTPGGSYEQYF. The CDR3 nucleotides read TGTGCCAGCACTCCGGGGGGCTCCTACGAGCAGTACTTC.

V gene TRBV5-1 combines with J gene TRBJ2-5; D not certain. In germline, CDR1 is SGHRS, CDR2 YFSETQ. The V gene lost 7 bases and the J gene lost 2 bases, with 6 bases spanning the gap. This CDR3 spans 11 amino acids. CDR3 region: CASGPQETQYF. The CDR3, as DNA: TGCGCCAGCGGGCCTCAAGAGACCCAGTACTTC.

The rearrangement joins TRBV3-1 (or the pseudogene TRBV3-2) to TRBJ2-5; 9 positions agree with TRBD2. The V gene's germline CDR1 is LGHDT and CDR2 YNNKEL (reference sequence). The CDR3 sequence is 15 residues long. The V gene end was trimmed by 1 base and the J gene end by 5 bases; junction bases not matched to a gene: 5. CDR3 residues: CASSQGASGMETQYF. CDR3 nucleotide sequence: TGTGCCAGCAGCCAAGGCGCTAGCGGGATGGAGACCCAGTACTTC.

Concerning this clone: Other DNA variants within this sample encode the same CDR3. V is TRBV28 and J is TRBJ1-5, with TRBD1 as a possible D gene (6 bases). V was shortened by 3 bases and J by 7 bases, with 10 bases between the two germline ends. Germline values: CDR1 MDHEN, CDR2 SYDVKM. The CDR3 contains 13 residues. CDR3 in DNA: TGTGCCAGCAGTTTGGCGGGGGCCCAGCCCCAGCATTTT. This encodes CASSLAGAQPQHF.

This chain links TRBV19 with TRBJ1-1, with TRBD1 matching over 8 bases. The CDR3 length is 14 residues. CDR1 is LNHDA, CDR2 SQIVND, per germline (reference sequence). V dropped 7 bases and J dropped 0; count of bases not matched to a gene: 4. This CDR3 is CASKTGDMNTEAFF. The CDR3 DNA reads TGTGCCAGTAAGACAGGGGACATGAACACTGAAGCTTTCTTT.

This chain uses TRBV19 with TRBJ2-1, with D perhaps TRBD2 (5 bases). V was trimmed by 5 bases and J by 6 bases, leaving 14 bases between them. The CDR3 has 14 amino acids. Per germline, CDR1 LNHDA and CDR2 SQIVND (reference sequence). The chain's CDR3 is CASSYTSSANEQFF. In DNA, the CDR3 is TGTGCCAGTAGTTACACTAGTTCTGCCAATGAGCAGTTCTTC.

The chain employs TRBV28 and TRBJ1-6; D is unclear. The CDR3 loop spans 14 amino acids. V dropped 3 bases and J dropped 13 bases, with 16 bases sitting between them. Germline V gene sequence: CDR1 MDHEN, CDR2 SYDVKM. This CDR3 is CASSLRQDFSPLHF. CDR3 nucleotides: TGTGCCAGCAGTTTGAGGCAGGACTTTTCCCCCCTCCACTTT.

This clone was observed a single time. The chain employs TRBV5-4 and TRBJ2-5; 8 bases agree with TRBD1. Losses at the gene ends were 1 base for V and 5 bases for J; bases not matched to a gene: 4. The CDR3 sequence is 14 residues long. Germline CDR1 and CDR2: SGHNT and YYREEE (reference sequence). Written as DNA, the CDR3 is TGTGCCAGCAGCTTGCAGGGGGCGGGTGAGACCCAGTACTTC. Its translation: CASSLQGAGETQYF.

V is TRBV7-2 and J is TRBJ2-7, with no clear D. Per the germline V gene, CDR1 is SGHTA and CDR2 is FQGNSA. The CDR3 spans 13 residues. The V gene lost 0 bases and the J gene lost 4 bases, with 7 bases spanning the gap. The CDR3 protein is CASSLAQPYEQYF. The CDR3 DNA sequence: TGTGCCAGCAGCTTAGCACAGCCTTACGAGCAGTACTTC.

This clone turned up a few times. The chain joins TRBV7-6 to TRBJ2-7; a possible D gene is TRBD1 (5 bases). Per germline, CDR1 SGHVS and CDR2 FNYEAQ. With 2 bases removed from V and 1 base from J, the gap between germline ends came to 15 bases. CDR3 length equals 16 residues. The CDR3 sequence is CASSLNQGLNSYEQYF. The CDR3 DNA reads TGTGCCAGCAGCTTAAATCAGGGTCTAAATTCCTACGAGCAGTACTTC.

In this sample, this clone turned up once. This chain connects TRBV10-3 to TRBJ2-1; 10 nucleotides match TRBD1. Germline CDR1 and CDR2: ENHRY and SYGVKD. The CDR3 is made up of 14 amino acids. V lost 4 bases to trimming and J lost 9 bases; unmatched junction nucleotides: 6. The CDR3 DNA follows: TGTGCCATCAGTGGTGGGACAGGGGTTAGTGAGCAGTTCTTC. As protein: CAISGGTGVSEQFF.

This clone was detected a few times. V is TRBV28 and J is TRBJ2-1; 9 positions match TRBD1. Germline CDR1 and CDR2: MDHEN and SYDVKM. CDR3 length equals 17 residues. V lost 6 bases, J lost 1 base, and 10 bases stayed unmatched. The CDR3 sequence: CASSIITGGPSYNEQFF. CDR3 coding DNA: TGTGCCAGCAGCATCATTACAGGGGGCCCATCCTACAATGAGCAGTTCTTC.

This clone was recorded only once. The chain joins TRBV7-9 to TRBJ2-5; 8 bases are a match to TRBD1. CDR1 SEHNR and CDR2 FQNEAQ come from the germline V gene (reference sequence). The CDR3 is 14 residues long. After removal of 1 base from V and 3 bases from J, the junction contained 1 base not matched to a gene. DNA of the CDR3: TGTGCCAGCAGCTTAGGACAGGGGAAAGAGACCCAGTACTTC. Its translation: CASSLGQGKETQYF.

This clone was seen only a few times. The genes are TRBV2 and TRBJ1-6; 9 positions agree with TRBD1. Per germline, CDR1 SNHLY and CDR2 FYNNEI. The junction had 6 bases not matched to a gene; V was cut back by 5 bases and J by 7 bases. There are 15 residues in the CDR3. The CDR3 is CASSLWTGVNSPLHF. CDR3 nucleotides: TGTGCCAGCAGTTTATGGACAGGGGTAAATTCACCCCTCCACTTT.

This sequence joins TRBV24-1 and TRBJ2-1; TRBD1 matches at 7 bases. V was pared by 8 bases and J by 3 bases, with 6 bases of the junction left unmatched. The CDR3 sequence is 14 residues long. CDR1 is KGHDR, CDR2 SFDVKD, per germline. CDR3 residues: CATKSDRDYNEQFF. CDR3 in DNA: TGTGCCACCAAATCAGACAGGGACTACAATGAGCAGTTCTTC.

The CDR3 DNA reads as TGTGCCAGCAGTGAGATCTCCCAGGGGGCTGAAGCTTTCTTT. Translation gives CASSEISQGAEAFF. The V and J genes are TRBV6-1 and TRBJ1-1; 7 bases are a match to TRBD1. The V and J ends lost 3 bases and 6 bases, in that order; junction bases with no gene match: 7. The CDR3 contains 14 residues. Germline V lookup: CDR1 MNHNS, CDR2 SASEGT.

The V gene is TRBV10-1, the J gene TRBJ2-7, with 7 bases aligning to TRBD1. The V segment lost 6 bases and the J segment 2 bases; nucleotides outside the gene matches: 10. The CDR3 covers 15 residues. Germline CDR1 WNHNN, CDR2 SYGVQD (reference sequence). CDR3 amino acids: CASRPETGFPYEQYF. The CDR3 nucleotides read TGCGCCAGCAGACCCGAGACAGGGTTCCCCTACGAGCAGTACTTC.

J is TRBJ1-5 and V is TRBV6-1, with D unresolved. V gave up 2 bases and J gave up 6 bases, with 5 bases separating them. This CDR3 spans 12 amino acids. Germline-derived CDR1 and CDR2 are MNHNS and SASEGT. CDR3 in amino acids: CASSELFQPQHF. Written as DNA, the CDR3 is TGTGCCAGCAGTGAACTTTTTCAGCCCCAGCATTTT.

This chain uses TRBV9 with TRBJ2-4; 7 positions agree with TRBD1. In germline, CDR1 is SGDLS, CDR2 YYNGEE. V lost 4 bases to trimming and J lost 3 bases; unmatched junction nucleotides: 7. The CDR3 covers 15 residues. The CDR3 loop is CASSPRQGGKNIQYF. The CDR3 nucleotides are TGTGCCAGCAGCCCCCGACAGGGCGGCAAAAACATTCAGTACTTC.

This clone was seen once. The same CDR3 arises from other DNA sequences in this sample as well. The chain is built from TRBV11-2 and TRBJ1-2, with D possibly matching TRBD1 (5 bases). Per germline, CDR1 SGHAT and CDR2 FQNNGV. This CDR3 is 13 amino acids long. V shed 0 bases and J shed 7 bases, with 9 bases lying between them. In nucleotides, the CDR3 is TGTGCCAGCAGCTTAGAGTCAGGGCTTGGCTACACCTTC. Translation gives CASSLESGLGYTF.

The chain has TRBV2 and TRBJ2-3, with D perhaps TRBD1 (6 bases). Germline V gives CDR1 SNHLY, CDR2 FYNNEI. Between the trimmed V and J ends, which lost 7 bases and 1 base, there was a span of 9 bases. The CDR3 contains 13 residues. As DNA, the CDR3 is TGTGCCAGCACACAGGGCCGCACAGATACGCAGTATTTT. Protein: CASTQGRTDTQYF. Variable domain in full (rest from reference TRBV2 and TRBJ2-3): EPEVTQTPSHQVTQMGQEVILRCVPISNHLYFYWYRQILGQKVEFLVSFYNNEISEKSEIFDDQFSVERPDGSNFTLKIRSTKLEDSAMYFCASTQGRTDTQYFGPGTRLTVL.

The chain combines TRBV7-2 with TRBJ1-1; perhaps TRBD1 as D (6 bases). The CDR3 runs to 14 residues. Trimming shortened V by 1 base and J by 5 bases, and 11 bases separated the two germline ends. The germline gives CDR1 SGHTA, CDR2 FQGNSA. Here the CDR3 reads CASSLGDIGTEAFF. The CDR3, as DNA: TGTGCCAGCAGCTTAGGGGACATTGGAACTGAAGCTTTCTTT.

This clone was seen just once. The gene calls are TRBV27 and TRBJ2-5; D is possibly TRBD2 (6 bases). Trimming left V 6 bases short and J 3 bases short, with 8 bases between. The germline CDR1 and CDR2 sequences are MNHEY and SMNVEV (reference sequence). The CDR3 loop spans 12 amino acids. The CDR3 DNA sequence: TGTGCCAGCAGGGGGGGTAAAGAGACCCAGTACTTC. It translates to CASRGGKETQYF.

This chain joins TRBV28 and TRBJ1-6; no clear D. The germline gives CDR1 MDHEN, CDR2 SYDVKM. Trimming left V 8 bases short and J 8 bases short, with 13 bases between. The CDR3 is made up of 13 amino acids. DNA of the CDR3: TGTGCCAGCTGTCCCCCCGGTGATTCACCCCTCCACTTT. It translates to CASCPPGDSPLHF.

V usage is TRBV3-1 (or the pseudogene TRBV3-2) and J usage is TRBJ2-1; 15 bases align to TRBD2. J was trimmed by 8 bases and V by 5 bases; bases with no gene match: 7. From germline, CDR1 is LGHDT and CDR2 YNNKEL (reference sequence). This CDR3 is 16 amino acids long. The CDR3 region is CASSWGLAGGGYEQFF. The CDR3 nucleotides are TGTGCCAGCAGCTGGGGACTAGCGGGGGGTGGATATGAGCAGTTCTTC.

The chain combines TRBV27 with TRBJ1-1; possible D gene TRBD1, 6 bases. V gave up 0 bases and J gave up 4 bases, with 6 bases separating them. CDR3 length: 13 residues. The germline V gene encodes CDR1 MNHEY and CDR2 SMNVEV (reference sequence). For the CDR3, the DNA is TGTGCCAGCAGTTTATCAGGGGGCACTGAAGCTTTCTTT. Encoded protein: CASSLSGGTEAFF.

The chain couples TRBV7-9 to TRBJ2-1; a weak D match, TRBD1 (6 bases). The CDR3 extends over 12 amino acids. Trimming left V 6 bases short and J 8 bases short, with 11 bases between. Per germline, CDR1 SEHNR and CDR2 FQNEAQ (reference sequence). CDR3 sequence reads: CASRTGPDEQFF. The CDR3 nucleotides read TGTGCCAGCAGAACAGGGCCCGATGAGCAGTTCTTC.

The chain joins TRBV5-4 to TRBJ1-3; D call uncertain. The CDR3 has 13 residues. CDR1 and CDR2 (germline): SGHNT, YYREEE (reference sequence). V lost 6 bases and J lost 4, with 11 bases in between. DNA for the CDR3: TGTGCCAGCACTCCGGAGAACGGAAACACCATATATTTT. Its translation is CASTPENGNTIYF.